This TCR beta chain was obtained from a study of CD8+ T cells in alopecia areata. Study-wide context: Patients in the treated group were given tofacitinib by mouth, 5 to 10 mg twice a day. It was 6 to 18 months of tofacitinib, and then there were 6 months off drug.

CDR3 length: 13 residues. V lost 7 bases, J lost 4 bases, and 14 bases lay in between. From germline, CDR1 is SGHDT and CDR2 YYEEEE. A word on this clone: Its antigen is not identified.

Points from the study as a whole: With tofacitinib ongoing, many expanded lesional clones persisted in both scalp and blood. Because one nonresponder was included, the link of baseline CD8+ expansion to response is considered uncertain.

Extraction of RNA preceded its reverse transcription into cDNA, which served as the sequencing template. Sequenced by immunoSEQ multiplex PCR; TCRdb stores in-frame clones only, minus some. The table shows roughly 98,000 clones, with more than 55% occurring only once. Documented treatment: oral pan-JAK inhibitor, 5-10 mg twice daily. The origin of this receptor is a human donor with alopecia areata. The V gene is TRBV5-6, the J gene TRBJ1-1; TRBD1 might be the D (5 bases). The sequencing used CD8+ T cells sorted from blood, collected at week 4, from a patient treated with tofacitinib. This CDR3 is CASAPGGSTEAFF. The CDR3 region has the DNA TGTGCCAGCGCCCCCGGGGGTAGCACTGAAGCTTTCTTT.